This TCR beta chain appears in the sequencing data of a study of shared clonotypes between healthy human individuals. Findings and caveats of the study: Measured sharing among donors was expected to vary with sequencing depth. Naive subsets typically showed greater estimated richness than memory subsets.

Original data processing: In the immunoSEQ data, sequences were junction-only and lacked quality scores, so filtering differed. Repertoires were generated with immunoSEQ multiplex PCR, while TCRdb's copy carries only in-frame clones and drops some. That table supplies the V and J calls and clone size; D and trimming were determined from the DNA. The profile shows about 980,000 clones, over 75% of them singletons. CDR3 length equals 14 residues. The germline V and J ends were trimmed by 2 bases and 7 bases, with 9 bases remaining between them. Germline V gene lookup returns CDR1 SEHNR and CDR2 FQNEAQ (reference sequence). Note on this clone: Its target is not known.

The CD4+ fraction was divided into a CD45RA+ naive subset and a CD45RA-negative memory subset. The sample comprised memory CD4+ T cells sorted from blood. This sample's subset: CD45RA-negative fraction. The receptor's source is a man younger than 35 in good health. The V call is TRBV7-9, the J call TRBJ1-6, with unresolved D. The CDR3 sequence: CASSLSQVNSPLHF. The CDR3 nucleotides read TGTGCCAGCAGCTTAAGTCAGGTGAATTCACCCCTCCACTTT.